A single T cell receptor beta chain is shown here with its context. The germline V gene has CDR1 MNHEY and CDR2 SVGAGI. After removal of 4 bases from V and 11 bases from J, the junction contained 16 bases not matched to a gene. The CDR3 runs 16 residues. The data are from a study of blood T cell repertoires in COVID-19. Data came from immunoSEQ multiplex PCR; TCRdb stores just in-frame clones and leaves some out. In the table there are approximately 200,000 clones, about 83% of which are singletons. Material for sequencing was PBMCs or T cells enriched from blood (not recorded which). This chain connects TRBV6-5 to TRBJ2-3, with 9 nucleotides matching TRBD2. The source of this sequence is a woman aged 25 to 39 who had recovered from COVID-19. CDR3 bases: TGTGCCAGCAGTTCACATACCGCGGGAGGGCCAGGGGTGCAGTATTTT. Translation gives CASSSHTAGGPGVQYF.